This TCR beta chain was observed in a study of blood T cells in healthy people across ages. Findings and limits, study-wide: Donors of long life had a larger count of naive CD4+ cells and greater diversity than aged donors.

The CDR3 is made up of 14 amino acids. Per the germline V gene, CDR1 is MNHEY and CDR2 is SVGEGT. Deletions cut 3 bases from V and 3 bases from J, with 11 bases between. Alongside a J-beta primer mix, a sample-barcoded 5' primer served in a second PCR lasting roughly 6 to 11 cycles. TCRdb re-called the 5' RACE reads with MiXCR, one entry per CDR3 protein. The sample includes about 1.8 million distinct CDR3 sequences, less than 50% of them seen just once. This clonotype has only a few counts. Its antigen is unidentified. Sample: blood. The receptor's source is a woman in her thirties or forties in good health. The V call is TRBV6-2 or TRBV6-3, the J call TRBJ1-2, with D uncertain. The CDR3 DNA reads TGTGCCAGCAGTTATCTTCTGGGAGACTATGGCTACACCTTC. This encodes CASSYLLGDYGYTF.